This record looks at one TCR beta chain sequence and its context. This specimen comes from a study of T-cell memory formation after mild COVID-19. TCRdb processed the 5' RACE reads anew with MiXCR; each CDR3 protein has one entry. The repertoire has 100,000 to 150,000 distinct CDR3 sequences, approximately 5.9% of them found once; the top ten carry 2% to 2.5%. The germline V gene has CDR1 SGHRS and CDR2 YFSETQ. The V segment lost 5 bases and the J segment 1 base; nucleotides outside the gene matches: 6. This CDR3 has 15 residues. The chain recombines TRBV5-1 with TRBJ2-3; 8 nucleotides align to TRBD1. The sequenced material came from PBMCs or a T cell subset sorted from them (not recorded which). The receptor was isolated from an adult woman who had mild COVID-19 (a few samples of this study predate the infection). Cell type and time point are not known. The CDR3 sequence: CASSSGGDGTDTQYF. CDR3 coding DNA: TGCGCCAGCAGTTCAGGGGGCGATGGCACAGATACGCAGTATTTT.